The clone carrying this T cell receptor (beta chain) was picked up a small number of times. This sample was included in a study of T cells in Graves' hyperthyroidism and ophthalmopathy. Hyperthyroidism of Graves' type that showed no ophthalmopathy progression within 18 months was stable. Cells are PBMCs isolated from more than 8.5 ml of fresh blood. RNA transcripts gave rise to amplified TCR beta CDR3 regions. The HTBI primer set served for first-round RT-PCR of the TCR CDR3. TCRdb fed the multiplex PCR reads into MiXCR, producing one record per CDR3 protein. The repertoire has 300,000 to 400,000 distinct CDR3 sequences, 21% of them found once; the top ten carry around half. The sample was blood. The TCR sequence derives from a woman aged 45-59 years with Graves' hyperthyroidism.

CDR3 region: CASSHSGAETQYF. The CDR3 region has the DNA TGTGCCAGCAGCCATAGCGGGGCAGAGACCCAGTACTTC. The rearrangement links TRBV5-8 to TRBJ2-5; 8 bases fit TRBD2. This CDR3 region has 13 residues. CDR1 and CDR2 from the germline V gene are SGHTS and YDEGEE. With V trimmed by 4 bases and J by 4 bases, 3 bases remained unmatched.